Sequencing of this T cell receptor (beta chain) was carried out in a study of T cell responses to AZD1222 COVID-19 vaccine. The assay was immunoSEQ multiplex PCR, and TCRdb's table has in-frame clones only and misses some. The repertoire includes more than 85,000 clones, about 91% of them detected once, and about 40% sits in the top ten. The CDR3 is made up of 14 amino acids. Germline assignment: CDR1 MNHEY and CDR2 SMNVEV (reference sequence). The ends lost 7 bases at V and 5 bases at J; junction bases unmatched: 9. Both about-4-week and about-12-week second-dose recipients were combined. The rearrangement links TRBV27 to TRBJ2-7, with 9 bases fitting TRBD1. The sequence was collected from an adult who received the AZD1222 COVID-19 vaccine. The source was peripheral blood, collected 28 days after the second AZD1222 dose. CDR3 loop: CASKLGQGFHEQYF. Written as DNA, the CDR3 is TGTGCCAGCAAATTAGGACAGGGGTTCCACGAGCAGTACTTC.